This is a list of T cell receptor beta chains from one sample in a study of long-term antiretroviral therapy in people with HIV. Profiling relied on immunoSEQ multiplex PCR, and the TCRdb table lists in-frame clones only, not all of them. The table lists some 33,000 clones, roughly 97% of them singletons, with approximately 1.9% in the top ten. The starting material was unsorted PBMCs, obtained 7.6 years after starting antiretroviral therapy. The receptors originated from a man aged 30 to 39 with HIV. Both conserved end residues are trimmed from each CDR3. The D gene is left open where the match is weak.

J gene | D gene | V gene | CDR3 protein
TRBJ1-6 | - | TRBV9 | ASSGMTSFNSPLH
TRBJ1-1 | - | TRBV27 | ASSLSWISNTEAF
TRBJ2-1 | TRBD2 | TRBV9 | ASSVARLAGSYNEQF
TRBJ2-3 | - | TRBV30 | AWSVGGQSTQY
TRBJ2-3 | TRBD1 | TRBV7-9 | ASSHSNRDREVDTQY
TRBJ2-5 | - | TRBV11-2 | ASSLEGATVFETQY
TRBJ2-2 | TRBD2 | TRBV6-5 | ASSYSPGGAGELF
TRBJ1-6 | - | TRBV6-6 | ASSGGNSPLH
TRBJ2-7 | - | TRBV25-1 | AREGGKY
TRBJ2-7 | - | TRBV5-8 | ASSLWGSSYEQY
TRBJ2-2 | TRBD1 | TRBV10-3 | AITATGDSGELF
TRBJ1-3 | - | TRBV29-1 | SVAGIPTGNTIY
TRBJ2-1 | TRBD2 | TRBV2 | ASSVFGGARVEQF
TRBJ2-3 | - | TRBV9 | ASSVDTGEAADTQY
TRBJ1-6 | TRBD1 | TRBV5-5 | ASSPRDSYNSPLH
TRBJ1-6 | - | TRBV7-2 | ASSLGLQASPLH
TRBJ2-7 | - | TRBV9 | ASSVEGQHEQY
TRBJ1-1 | - | TRBV5-6 | ASQRPGNTEAF
TRBJ2-7 | - | TRBV4-1 | ASSQEWIGYEQY
TRBJ2-3 | - | TRBV10-3 | AISKDPADTQY
TRBJ2-1 | - | TRBV11-2 | ASSLAVSYNEQF
TRBJ1-5 | - | TRBV11-3 | ASSLDSPLYPGNQPQH
TRBJ1-2 | - | TRBV5-1 | ASSLEDPQSYGYT
TRBJ2-2 | TRBD1 | TRBV5-6 | ASSLMTGSGELF
TRBJ2-3 | TRBD1 | TRBV5-1 | ASSGGQVVPTDTQY
TRBJ1-6 | - | TRBV9 | ASSPQTGSSYNSPLH
TRBJ2-1 | - | TRBV7-9 | ASSLKVGEQF
TRBJ2-3 | - | TRBV7-6 | ASSRTGMTQY
TRBJ1-1 | - | TRBV15 | ATSRGGAMNTEAF
TRBJ2-7 | - | TRBV4-1 | ASRLGEGLWYEQY
TRBJ1-1 | - | TRBV7-9 | ASSLGSGGDTEAF
TRBJ1-2 | TRBD1 | TRBV7-2 | ASSLKDRNYGYT
TRBJ2-2 | - | TRBV27 | ASSLGGSGELF
TRBJ1-6 | - | TRBV6-1 | ASSEDPDSRSPLH
- | - | TRBV6-5 | ASSPGSSYEQY
TRBJ2-1 | - | TRBV10-1 | ASSEQRPSYNEQF
- | TRBD1 | TRBV6-5 | ASGTGGFSEQY
TRBJ1-1 | - | TRBV15 | ATSGGGVWTEAF
TRBJ1-1 | - | TRBV9 | ASSVETTSEAF
TRBJ2-6 | - | TRBV27 | ASSSYLILDGSGANVLT
TRBJ2-7 | TRBD2 | TRBV10-2 | ASSVGGTSTYEQY
TRBJ2-7 | TRBD2 | TRBV10-3 | AISESRGGRSYEQY